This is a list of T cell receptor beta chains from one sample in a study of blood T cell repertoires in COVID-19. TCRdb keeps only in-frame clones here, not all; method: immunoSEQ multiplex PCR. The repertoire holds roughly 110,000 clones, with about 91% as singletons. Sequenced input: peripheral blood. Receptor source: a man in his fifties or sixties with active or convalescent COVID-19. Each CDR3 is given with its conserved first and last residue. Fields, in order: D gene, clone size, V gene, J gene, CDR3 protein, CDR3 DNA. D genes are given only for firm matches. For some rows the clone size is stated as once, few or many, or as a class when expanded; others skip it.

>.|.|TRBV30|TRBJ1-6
CAWSVQNWRVYNSPLHF
TGTGCCTGGAGTGTCCAGAACTGGAGGGTCTATAATTCACCCCTCCACTTT
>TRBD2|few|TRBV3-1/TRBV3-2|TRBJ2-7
CASSQISGSPSSEQYF
TGTGCCAGCAGCCAAATTAGCGGGAGCCCTTCAAGCGAGCAGTACTTC
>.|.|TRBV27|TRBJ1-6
CASSEGGYNSPLHF
TGTGCCAGCAGCGAAGGAGGCTATAATTCACCCCTCCACTTT
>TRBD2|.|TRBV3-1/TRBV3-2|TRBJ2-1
CASSQDQGLAGGFMDNEQFF
TGTGCCAGCAGCCAAGATCAAGGACTAGCGGGAGGGTTTATGGACAATGAGCAGTTCTTC
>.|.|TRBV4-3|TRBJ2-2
CASSQDFDGFRTGELFF
TGCGCCAGCAGCCAAGACTTCGACGGGTTCAGAACCGGGGAGCTGTTTTTT
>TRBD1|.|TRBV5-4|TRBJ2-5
CASSSSDRDQETQYF
TGTGCCAGCAGCTCCTCAGACAGGGACCAAGAGACCCAGTACTTC
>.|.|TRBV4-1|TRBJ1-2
CASSQARDTGYTF
TGCGCCAGCAGCCAAGCCCGGGACACTGGCTACACCTTC
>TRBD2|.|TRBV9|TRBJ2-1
CASSVVDSGIGREQFF
TGTGCCAGCAGCGTAGTTGATAGCGGGATCGGTAGAGAGCAGTTCTTC
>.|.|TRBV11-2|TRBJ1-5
CASSRGYSNQPQHF
TGTGCCAGCAGCCGGGGGTATAGCAATCAGCCCCAGCATTTT
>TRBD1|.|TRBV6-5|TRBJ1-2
CASKGQSNQNYGYTF
TGTGCCAGCAAGGGACAGAGTAATCAAAACTATGGCTACACCTTC
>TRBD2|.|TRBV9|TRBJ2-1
CASSVWLAGGNEQFF
TGTGCCAGCAGCGTATGGTTAGCGGGAGGTAATGAGCAGTTCTTC
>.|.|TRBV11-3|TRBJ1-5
CASSSDSHGLNQPQHF
TGTGCCAGCAGCTCGGACAGCCACGGCCTCAATCAGCCCCAGCATTTT
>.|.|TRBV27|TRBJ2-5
CASRYSGQETQYF
TGTGCCAGCAGATATAGCGGTCAAGAGACCCAGTACTTC
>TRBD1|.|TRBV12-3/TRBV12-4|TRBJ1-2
CASAWDRDYGYTF
TGTGCCAGCGCGTGGGACAGGGACTATGGCTACACCTTC
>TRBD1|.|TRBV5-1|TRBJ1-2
CASSADRGYPLNYGYTF
TGCGCCAGCAGCGCGGACAGGGGGTACCCCCTTAACTATGGCTACACCTTC
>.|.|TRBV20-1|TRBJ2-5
CSASLEEGQETQYF
TGCAGTGCTAGTTTGGAGGAAGGGCAAGAGACCCAGTACTTC
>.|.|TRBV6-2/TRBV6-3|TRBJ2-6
CASSLFLAAFYSGANVLTF
TGTGCCAGCAGTCTTTTTTTAGCGGCGTTCTACTCTGGGGCCAACGTCCTGACTTTC
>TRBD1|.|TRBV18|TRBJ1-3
CATTGTGDPSIYF
TGTGCCACGACTGGGACAGGGGACCCCTCCATATATTTT
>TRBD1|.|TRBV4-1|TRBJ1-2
CASSQPGQGGLFNYGYTF
TGCGCCAGCAGCCAGCCGGGACAGGGCGGGCTATTCAACTATGGCTACACCTTC
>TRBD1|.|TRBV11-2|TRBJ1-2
CASSTDRARGYTF
TGTGCCAGCAGCACGGACAGGGCTCGGGGCTACACCTTC
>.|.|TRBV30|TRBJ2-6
CAWSKGQTSGANVLTF
TGTGCCTGGAGTAAAGGACAAACCTCTGGGGCCAACGTCCTGACTTTC
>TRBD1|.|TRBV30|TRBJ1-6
CAWGQGISYNSPLHF
TGTGCCTGGGGACAGGGGATCTCCTATAATTCACCCCTCCACTTT
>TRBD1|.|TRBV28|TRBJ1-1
CASSSGGPNTEAFF
TGTGCCAGCAGTTCAGGGGGCCCGAACACTGAAGCTTTCTTT
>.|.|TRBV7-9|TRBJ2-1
CASSLLTPSYNEQFF
TGTGCCAGCAGCTTATTGACCCCTAGCTACAATGAGCAGTTCTTC
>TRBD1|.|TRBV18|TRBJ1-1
CASSPLWTGLNTEAFF
TGTGCCAGCTCACCTCTTTGGACAGGGCTGAACACTGAAGCTTTCTTT
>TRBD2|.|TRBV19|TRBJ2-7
CASSSYSGTSGYSYEQYF
TGTGCCAGTAGTTCGTATTCCGGGACTAGCGGGTACTCCTACGAGCAGTACTTC
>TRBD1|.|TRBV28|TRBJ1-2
CASSSPTETGYRGYTF
TGTGCCAGCAGTTCTCCGACCGAGACAGGGTATCGTGGCTACACCTTC
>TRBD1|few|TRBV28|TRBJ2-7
CASRLDRGYEQYF
TGTGCCAGCAGGCTTGACAGGGGTTACGAGCAGTACTTC
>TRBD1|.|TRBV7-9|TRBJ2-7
CASSWRDRKWDQQYF
TGTGCCAGCAGCTGGAGGGACAGGAAATGGGACCAGCAGTACTTC
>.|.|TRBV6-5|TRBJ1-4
CASARTLNEKLFF
TGTGCCAGCGCCAGGACTCTTAATGAAAAACTGTTTTTT
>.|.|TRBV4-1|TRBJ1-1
CASKVGPGRTEAFF
TGCGCCAGCAAAGTAGGCCCCGGGAGAACTGAAGCTTTCTTT
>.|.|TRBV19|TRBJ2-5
CASTPRGEETQYF
TGTGCCAGTACCCCCAGAGGCGAAGAGACCCAGTACTTC
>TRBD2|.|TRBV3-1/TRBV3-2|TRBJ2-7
CASSQGGSGREQYF
TGTGCCAGCAGCCAAGGAGGTAGCGGGAGAGAGCAGTACTTC
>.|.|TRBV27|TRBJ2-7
CASSLGRENEQYF
TGTGCCAGCAGTTTAGGAAGGGAGAACGAGCAGTACTTC
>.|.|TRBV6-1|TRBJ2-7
CASSERPGAYF
TGTGCCAGCAGTGAAAGGCCTGGGGCGTACTTC
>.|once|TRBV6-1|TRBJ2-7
CASSEDQGHEQYF
TGTGCCAGCAGTGAGGATCAGGGCCACGAGCAGTACTTC
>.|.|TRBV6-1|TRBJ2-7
CASSESHRARAYEQYF
TGTGCCAGCAGTGAAAGTCATAGAGCGAGAGCCTACGAGCAGTACTTC
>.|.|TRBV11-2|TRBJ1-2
CASSQIQGPYGYTF
TGTGCCAGCAGCCAGATACAGGGACCCTATGGCTACACCTTC
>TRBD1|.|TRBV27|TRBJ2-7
CASSEGARVYEQYF
TGTGCCAGCAGCGAGGGGGCTCGGGTCTACGAGCAGTACTTC
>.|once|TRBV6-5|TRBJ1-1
CASRREKRAFF
TGTGCCAGCAGGAGGGAAAAACGAGCTTTCTTT
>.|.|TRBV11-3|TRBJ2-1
CASSLGASSYNEQFF
TGTGCCAGCAGCTTAGGGGCGAGCTCCTACAATGAGCAGTTCTTC
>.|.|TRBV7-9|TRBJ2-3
CASRLGAGTQYF
TGTGCCAGCAGGTTAGGCGCGGGTACGCAGTATTTT
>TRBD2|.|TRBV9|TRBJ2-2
CASSVASGRSGELFF
TGTGCCAGCAGCGTAGCTAGCGGGAGGTCTGGGGAGCTGTTTTTT
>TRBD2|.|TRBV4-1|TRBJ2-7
CASRPPGLAGAEQYF
TGCGCCAGCAGGCCTCCCGGACTAGCGGGGGCCGAGCAGTACTTC
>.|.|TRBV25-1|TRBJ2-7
CASSDARRGAQNEQYF
TGTGCCAGCAGTGATGCGAGGCGGGGAGCCCAGAACGAGCAGTACTTC
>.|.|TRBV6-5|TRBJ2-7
CASSYSGRPDYEQYF
TGTGCCAGCAGTTACTCTGGGAGGCCTGATTACGAGCAGTACTTC
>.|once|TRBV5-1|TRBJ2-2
CASSELYTGELFF
TGCGCCAGCAGCGAGCTCTACACCGGGGAGCTGTTTTTT
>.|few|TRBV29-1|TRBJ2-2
CSASLAVEGTGELFF
TGCAGCGCCTCGTTGGCGGTAGAGGGCACCGGGGAGCTGTTTTTT
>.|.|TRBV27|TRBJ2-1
CASADYSYNEQFF
TGTGCCAGCGCGGACTACTCCTACAATGAGCAGTTCTTC
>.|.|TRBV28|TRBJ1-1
CASSLRDYKNTEAFF
TGTGCCAGCAGTTTAAGGGACTACAAGAACACTGAAGCTTTCTTT
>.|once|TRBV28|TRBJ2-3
CASSFLPFSGTQYF
TGTGCCAGCAGTTTCCTGCCCTTCTCGGGTACGCAGTATTTT